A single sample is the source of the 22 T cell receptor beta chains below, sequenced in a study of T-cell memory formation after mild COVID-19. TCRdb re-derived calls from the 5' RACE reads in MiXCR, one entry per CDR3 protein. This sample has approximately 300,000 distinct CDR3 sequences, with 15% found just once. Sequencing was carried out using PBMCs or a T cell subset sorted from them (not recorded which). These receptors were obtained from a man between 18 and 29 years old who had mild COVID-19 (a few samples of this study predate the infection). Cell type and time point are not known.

The CDR3 region has the DNA TGTGCCAGCATTAGCGGGGGGCCGGGAGAGACCCAGTACTTC. Protein: CASISGGPGETQYF. The chain has TRBV6-2 or TRBV6-3 and TRBJ2-5; 10 bases match TRBD2. The CDR3 runs 14 residues. The germline CDR1 and CDR2 sequences are MNHEY and SVGEGT. With V trimmed by 7 bases and J by 4 bases, 6 bases remained unmatched.

The CDR3 DNA reads TGCAGTGCTAGAATTACAGTCCAAGAAAAACTGTTTTTT. Protein sequence: CSARITVQEKLFF. The genes are TRBV20-1 and TRBJ1-4; D is unclear. Germline CDR1 and CDR2: DFQATT and SNEGSKA (reference sequence). The length of the CDR3 is 13 residues. V dropped 2 bases and J dropped 8 bases, with 12 bases sitting between them.

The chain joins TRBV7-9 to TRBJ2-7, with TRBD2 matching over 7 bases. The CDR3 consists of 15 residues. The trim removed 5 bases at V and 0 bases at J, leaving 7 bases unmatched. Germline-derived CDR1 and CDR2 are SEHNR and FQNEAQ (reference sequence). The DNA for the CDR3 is TGTGCCAGCAGCGGAAAAGCGGGACCCTCCTACGAGCAGTACTTC. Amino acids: CASSGKAGPSYEQYF.

DNA of the CDR3: TGTGCCAGCAGCTTAGGGAAGAGGCAGGGGGCGGGTGAGCAGTTCTTC. Protein: CASSLGKRQGAGEQFF. The V call is TRBV7-6, the J call TRBJ2-1, with TRBD1 identical over 8 bases. The V gene's germline CDR1 is SGHVS and CDR2 FNYEAQ. V was pared by 1 base and J by 9 bases, with 11 bases of the junction left unmatched. The CDR3 covers 16 residues.

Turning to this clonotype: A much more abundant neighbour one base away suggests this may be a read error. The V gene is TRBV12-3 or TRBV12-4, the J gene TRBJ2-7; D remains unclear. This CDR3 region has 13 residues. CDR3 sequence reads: CASRLGRNYEQYF. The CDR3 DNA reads TGTGCCAGCAGATTAGGCAGAAACTACGAGCAGTACTTC.

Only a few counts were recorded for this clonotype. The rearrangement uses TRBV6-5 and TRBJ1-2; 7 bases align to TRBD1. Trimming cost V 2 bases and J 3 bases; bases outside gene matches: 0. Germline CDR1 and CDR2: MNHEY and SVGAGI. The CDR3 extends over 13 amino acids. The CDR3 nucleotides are TGTGCCAGCAGTTACGACAGGGACTATGGCTACACCTTC. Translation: CASSYDRDYGYTF.

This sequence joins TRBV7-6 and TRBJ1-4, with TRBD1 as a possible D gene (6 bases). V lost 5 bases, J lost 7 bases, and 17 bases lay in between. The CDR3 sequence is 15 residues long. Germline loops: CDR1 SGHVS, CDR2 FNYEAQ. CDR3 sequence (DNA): TGTGCCAGCAGCCAAGGGGGTGGGATCGGTGAAAAACTGTTTTTT. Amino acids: CASSQGGGIGEKLFF.

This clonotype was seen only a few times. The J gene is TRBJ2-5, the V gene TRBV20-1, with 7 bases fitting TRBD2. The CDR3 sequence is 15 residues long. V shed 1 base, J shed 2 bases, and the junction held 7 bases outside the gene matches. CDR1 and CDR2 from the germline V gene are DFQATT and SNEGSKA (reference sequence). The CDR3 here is CSARGWDGGQETQYF. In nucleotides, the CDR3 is TGCAGTGCTAGAGGATGGGACGGGGGGCAAGAGACCCAGTACTTC.

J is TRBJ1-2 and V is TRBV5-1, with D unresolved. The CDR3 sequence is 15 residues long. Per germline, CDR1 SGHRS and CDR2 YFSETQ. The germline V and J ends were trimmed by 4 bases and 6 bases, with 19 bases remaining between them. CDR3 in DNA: TGCGCCAGCAGCCCGATCCTGGCCGGCAATAATGGCTACACCTTC. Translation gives CASSPILAGNNGYTF.

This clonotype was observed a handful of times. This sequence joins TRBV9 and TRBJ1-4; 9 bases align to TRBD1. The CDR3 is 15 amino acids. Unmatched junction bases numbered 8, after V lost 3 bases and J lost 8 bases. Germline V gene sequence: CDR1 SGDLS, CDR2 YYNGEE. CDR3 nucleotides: TGTGCCAGCAGCGGAATTGGGACAGGGCTCGAAAAACTGTTTTTT. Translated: CASSGIGTGLEKLFF.

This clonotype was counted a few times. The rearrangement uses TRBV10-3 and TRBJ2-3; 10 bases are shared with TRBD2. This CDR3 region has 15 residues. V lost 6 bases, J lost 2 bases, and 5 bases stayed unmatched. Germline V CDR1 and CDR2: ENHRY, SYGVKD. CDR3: CAISLAGAFTDTQYF. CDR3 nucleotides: TGTGCCATCAGCCTAGCGGGGGCCTTCACAGATACGCAGTATTTT.

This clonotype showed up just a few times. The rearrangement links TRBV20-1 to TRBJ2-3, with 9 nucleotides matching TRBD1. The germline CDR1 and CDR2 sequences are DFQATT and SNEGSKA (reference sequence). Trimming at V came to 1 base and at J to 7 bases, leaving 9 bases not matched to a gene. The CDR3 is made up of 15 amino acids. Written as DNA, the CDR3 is TGCAGTGCTAGAGCGACAGGGGGGGTTCGGAATACGCAGTATTTT. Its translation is CSARATGGVRNTQYF.

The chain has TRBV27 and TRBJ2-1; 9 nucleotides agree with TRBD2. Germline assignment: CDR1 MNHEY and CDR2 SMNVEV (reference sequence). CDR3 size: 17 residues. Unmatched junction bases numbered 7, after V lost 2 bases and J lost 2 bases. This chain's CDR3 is CASSLDSGGITYNEQFF. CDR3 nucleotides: TGTGCCAGCAGTTTAGACAGCGGGGGGATTACCTACAATGAGCAGTTCTTC.

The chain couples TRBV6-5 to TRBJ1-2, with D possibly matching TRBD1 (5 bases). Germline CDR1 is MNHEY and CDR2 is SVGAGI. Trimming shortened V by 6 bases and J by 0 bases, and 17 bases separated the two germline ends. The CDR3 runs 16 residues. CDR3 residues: CASRSHPWGSNYGYTF. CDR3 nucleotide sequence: TGTGCCAGCAGATCCCACCCGTGGGGCTCTAACTATGGCTACACCTTC.

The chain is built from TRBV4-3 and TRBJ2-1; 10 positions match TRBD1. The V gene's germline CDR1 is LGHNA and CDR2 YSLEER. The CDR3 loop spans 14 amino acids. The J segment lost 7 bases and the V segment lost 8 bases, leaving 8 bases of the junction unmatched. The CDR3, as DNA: TGCGCCAGCGGAGGGACAGGGGTAGGTAATGAGCAGTTCTTC. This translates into CASGGTGVGNEQFF.

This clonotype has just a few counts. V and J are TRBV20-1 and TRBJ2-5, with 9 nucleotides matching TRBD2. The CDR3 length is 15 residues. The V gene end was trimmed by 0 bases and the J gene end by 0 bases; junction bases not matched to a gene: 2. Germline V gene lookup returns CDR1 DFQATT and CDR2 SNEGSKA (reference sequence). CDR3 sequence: CSARDSGGNQETQYF. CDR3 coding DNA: TGCAGTGCTAGAGATAGCGGGGGCAACCAAGAGACCCAGTACTTC.

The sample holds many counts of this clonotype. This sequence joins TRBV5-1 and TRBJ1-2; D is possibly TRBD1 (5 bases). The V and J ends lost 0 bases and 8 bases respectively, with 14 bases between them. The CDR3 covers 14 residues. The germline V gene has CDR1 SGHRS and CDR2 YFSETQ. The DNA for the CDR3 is TGCGCCAGCAGCTTGGGGACCCCCGAGGGGGGCTACACCTTC. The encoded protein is CASSLGTPEGGYTF. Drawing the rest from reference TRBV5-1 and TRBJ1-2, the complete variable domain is KAGVTQTPRYLIKTRGQQVTLSCSPISGHRSVSWYQQTPGQGLQFLFEYFSETQRNKGNFPGRFSGRQFSNSRSEMNVSTLELGDSALYLCASSLGTPEGGYTFGSGTRLTVV.

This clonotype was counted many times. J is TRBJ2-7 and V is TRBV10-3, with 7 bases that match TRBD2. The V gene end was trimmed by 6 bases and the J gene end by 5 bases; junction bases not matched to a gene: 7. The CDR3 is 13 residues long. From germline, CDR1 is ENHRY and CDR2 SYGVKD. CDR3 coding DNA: TGTGCCATCAGCGAGCGGGGCCAGGACGAGCAGTACGTC. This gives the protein CAISERGQDEQYV.

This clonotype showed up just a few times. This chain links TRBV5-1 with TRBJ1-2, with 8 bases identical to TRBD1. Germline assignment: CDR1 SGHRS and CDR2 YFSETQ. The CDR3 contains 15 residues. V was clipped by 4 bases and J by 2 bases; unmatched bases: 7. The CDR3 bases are TGCGCCAGCAGCCCTGGGGACAGGCCCAACTATGGCTACACCTTC. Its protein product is CASSPGDRPNYGYTF.

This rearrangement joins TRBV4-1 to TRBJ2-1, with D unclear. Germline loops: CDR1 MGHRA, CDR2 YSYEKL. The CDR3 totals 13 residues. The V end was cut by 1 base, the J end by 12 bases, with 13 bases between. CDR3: CASSQVAHWRQFF. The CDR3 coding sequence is TGCGCCAGCAGCCAAGTAGCCCACTGGAGGCAGTTCTTC.

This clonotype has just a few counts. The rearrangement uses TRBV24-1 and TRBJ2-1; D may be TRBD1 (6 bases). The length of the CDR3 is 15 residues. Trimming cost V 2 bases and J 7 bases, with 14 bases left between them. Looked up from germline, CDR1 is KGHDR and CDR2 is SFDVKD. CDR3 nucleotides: TGTGCCACCAGTGATTCCCAGGGGACGGGTAATGAGCAGTTCTTC. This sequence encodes CATSDSQGTGNEQFF.

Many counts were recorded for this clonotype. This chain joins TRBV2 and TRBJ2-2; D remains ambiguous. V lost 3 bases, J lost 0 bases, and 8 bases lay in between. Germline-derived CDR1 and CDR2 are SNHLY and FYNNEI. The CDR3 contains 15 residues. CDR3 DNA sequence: TGTGCCAGCAGTGAGGGCAATTCGAACACCGGGGAGCTGTTTTTT. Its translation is CASSEGNSNTGELFF.